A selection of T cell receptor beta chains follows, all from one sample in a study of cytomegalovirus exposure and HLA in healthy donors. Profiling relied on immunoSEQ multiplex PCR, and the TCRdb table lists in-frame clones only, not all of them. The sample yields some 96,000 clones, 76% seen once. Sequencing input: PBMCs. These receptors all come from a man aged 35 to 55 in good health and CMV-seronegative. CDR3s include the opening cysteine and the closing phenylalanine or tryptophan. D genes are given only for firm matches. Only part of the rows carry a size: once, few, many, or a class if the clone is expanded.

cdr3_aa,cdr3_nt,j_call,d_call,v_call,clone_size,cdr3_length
CASSIDLISGGYTF,TGTGCCAGCAGCATTGACCTAATCTCGGGTGGCTACACCTTC,TRBJ1-2,NA,TRBV7-9,NA,14
CASSMGAGSPYEQYF,TGTGCCAGTAGTATGGGGGCAGGGTCCCCCTACGAGCAGTACTTC,TRBJ2-7,NA,TRBV19,NA,15
CSVEVTRPSYEQYF,TGCAGCGTTGAGGTCACACGCCCTTCCTACGAGCAGTACTTC,TRBJ2-7,NA,TRBV29-1,NA,14
CSVRTSGLSYEQYF,TGCAGCGTCAGAACTAGCGGCCTCTCCTACGAGCAGTACTTC,TRBJ2-7,TRBD2,TRBV29-1,once,14
CASSANLQGRVYNEQFF,TGTGCCAGCAGCGCAAACCTACAGGGAAGGGTGTACAATGAGCAGTTCTTC,TRBJ2-1,NA,TRBV9,few,17
CASSLWGPGELFF,TGTGCCAGCAGCCTCTGGGGCCCCGGGGAGCTGTTTTTT,TRBJ2-2,NA,TRBV28,NA,13
CASFQNFAEYF,TGTGCCAGCTTCCAAAACTTTGCGGAATACTTC,TRBJ2-5,NA,TRBV11-3,NA,11
CASSQDVGVQGTEAFF,TGCGCCAGCAGCCAAGATGTCGGGGTGCAGGGGACTGAAGCTTTCTTT,TRBJ1-1,NA,TRBV4-3,few,16
CASSQGAGQAYEQYF,TGTGCCAGCAGCCAGGGGGCAGGGCAGGCCTACGAGCAGTACTTC,TRBJ2-7,TRBD1,TRBV7-2,few,15
CASSMGTLTSSADTQYF,TGTGCCAGTAGTATGGGGACTTTGACTAGTAGCGCAGATACGCAGTATTTT,TRBJ2-3,NA,TRBV19,once,17
CSAPTVYGYTF,TGCAGTGCTCCAACAGTCTATGGCTACACCTTC,TRBJ1-2,NA,TRBV20-1,NA,11
CASIISGQKNTEAFF,TGTGCCAGCATAATATCCGGACAGAAGAACACTGAAGCTTTCTTT,TRBJ1-1,NA,TRBV21-1,NA,15
CASSIDGQLNTEAFF,TGTGCCAGTAGTATAGATGGACAGTTGAACACTGAAGCTTTCTTT,TRBJ1-1,NA,TRBV19,NA,15
CSSSLVQGATEAFF,TGTTCCAGCAGCTTAGTCCAGGGGGCAACTGAAGCTTTCTTT,TRBJ1-1,TRBD1,TRBV7-9,once,14
CASSSGQETSYEQYF,TGTGCCAGCAGTTCCGGACAGGAAACCTCCTACGAGCAGTACTTC,TRBJ2-7,TRBD1,TRBV28,NA,15
CASSNFAGGPEEQFF,TGTGCCAGTAGTAATTTTGCGGGAGGGCCCGAAGAGCAGTTCTTC,TRBJ2-1,TRBD2,TRBV19,NA,15